These T cell receptor beta chains were read from a single sample in a study of shared clonotypes between healthy human individuals. Produced via immunoSEQ multiplex PCR; TCRdb's table is partial and in-frame only. The repertoire consists of 450,000 to 600,000 clones, with roughly 85% occurring once and the leading ten covering 9.5% to 15%. Sequences were obtained from PBMCs. The origin of the receptors is a woman aged 35 to 49 in good health. Some clones in this sample may be carry-over from other donors' samples. CDR3s include the opening cysteine and the closing phenylalanine or tryptophan. D genes are given only for firm matches. Size values are once, few and many counts, or a class for expanded clones, and some rows have none.

>NA|TRBJ1-4|TRBD1|TRBV5-1
TGCGCCAGCAGCTTGGGGGACAGGTCTAATGAAAAACTGTTTTTT
CASSLGDRSNEKLFF
>few|TRBJ1-5|NA|TRBV9
TGTGCCAGCAGCCCACTCCGGTTGGGCAATCAGCCCCAGCATTTT
CASSPLRLGNQPQHF
>NA|TRBJ2-1|NA|TRBV20-1
TGCAGTGCTCAAGGGCACGGTGAGCAGTTCTTC
CSAQGHGEQFF
>NA|TRBJ2-1|NA|TRBV5-6
TGTGCCAGCAGCAGGGGTCTCCACTCTGATGAGCAGTTCTTC
CASSRGLHSDEQFF
>many|TRBJ2-3|TRBD2|TRBV25-1
TGTGCCAGCAGTGATACTAGCGGGAGTATAAGTCGAGATACGCAGTATTTT
CASSDTSGSISRDTQYF
>few|TRBJ2-1|TRBD2|TRBV5-4
TGTGCCAGCAGCTTGGGGAGCGGGAGCCTCTACAATGAGCAGTTCTTC
CASSLGSGSLYNEQFF
>NA|TRBJ2-7|NA|TRBV9
TGTGCCAGCAGCGTAGGCGGGGATACCTACGAGCAGTACTTC
CASSVGGDTYEQYF
>NA|TRBJ1-5|NA|TRBV28
TGTGCCAGCACCATCCCAGGGGACCAGCCCCAGCATTTT
CASTIPGDQPQHF
>few|TRBJ1-2|NA|TRBV7-2
TGTGCCAGCAGCTTCGGTCGGGGTACTAACTATGGCTACACCTTC
CASSFGRGTNYGYTF
>NA|TRBJ2-3|TRBD1|TRBV7-6
TGTGCCAGCAGCTTAGGGACAGGGTTCGATACGCAGTATTTT
CASSLGTGFDTQYF
>NA|TRBJ1-1|NA|TRBV6-5
TGTGCCAGCAGTCAGGGGACTGAAATGAACACTGAAGCTTTCTTT
CASSQGTEMNTEAFF
>NA|TRBJ2-7|TRBD1|TRBV7-2
TGTGCCAGCAGCACATTGAACAGGGGGCAGGTCGGCTACGAGCAGTACTTC
CASSTLNRGQVGYEQYF
>many|TRBJ2-2|NA|TRBV10-1
TGCGCCAGCAGTGTCGGCGGGAACACCGGGGAGCTGTTTTTT
CASSVGGNTGELFF
>once|TRBJ2-2|NA|TRBV27
TGTGCCAGCAGTTTCATGGTCCTCACCGGGGAGCTGTTTTTT
CASSFMVLTGELFF
>NA|TRBJ2-2|NA|TRBV2
TGTGCCAGCAGGGGGACCCCAAACACCGGGGAGCTGTTTTTT
CASRGTPNTGELFF
>NA|TRBJ2-7|NA|TRBV18
TGTGCCAGCTCGCCACTGGGTCCCTACGAGCAGTACTTC
CASSPLGPYEQYF
>NA|TRBJ2-7|NA|TRBV5-4
TGTGCCAGCAGCTCCCCTGGGGACATTTCCTACGAGCAGTACTTC
CASSSPGDISYEQYF
>NA|TRBJ2-1|NA|TRBV7-9
TGCGCCAGCAGCTTATCACAGGGCAATGAGCAGTTCTTC
CASSLSQGNEQFF
>NA|TRBJ2-5|TRBD1|TRBV19
TGTGCCAGTAGTAAACTCGTAGGGGGCGAAGAGACCCAGTACTTC
CASSKLVGGEETQYF
>NA|TRBJ2-1|NA|TRBV7-9
TGTGCCAGCAGCTTGTCCGGGACTTACAATGAGCAGTTCTTC
CASSLSGTYNEQFF
>NA|TRBJ2-7|NA|TRBV27
TGTGCCAGCAGTTTTGGGCAGGGCACCTACGAGCAGTACTTC
CASSFGQGTYEQYF
>NA|TRBJ2-5|TRBD2|TRBV10-3
TGTGCCATCTCCCCCGGGACTAGCGGGGGCCAGACCCAGTACTTC
CAISPGTSGGQTQYF
>NA|TRBJ2-2|NA|TRBV18
TGTGCCAGCTCACCCGGGACGCTTAGAGGGGAGCTGTTTTTT
CASSPGTLRGELFF
>NA|TRBJ1-1|NA|TRBV7-8
TGTGCCAGCAGCTCAACCATCGGACAGAGAGCTTTCTTT
CASSSTIGQRAFF
>NA|TRBJ1-3|TRBD1|TRBV19
TGTGCCAGTAGTATTGGGACAGGTGGTGGAAACACCATATATTTT
CASSIGTGGGNTIYF
>NA|TRBJ2-7|TRBD1|TRBV18
TGTGCCAGCTCACCTATGACAGGGGGCGACGAGCAGTACTTC
CASSPMTGGDEQYF
>NA|TRBJ1-1|NA|TRBV6-5
TGTGCCAGCAGTTACTCGGGGGAGAACACTGAAGCTTTCTTT
CASSYSGENTEAFF
>NA|TRBJ1-4|NA|TRBV28
TGTGCCAGCATAACCCAGGGTGTTGAAAAACTGTTTTTT
CASITQGVEKLFF
>NA|TRBJ2-6|NA|TRBV10-2
TGCGCCAGCACCACCCTCTGGCGGACTGGGAGCTCTGGGGCCAACGTCCTGACTTTC
CASTTLWRTGSSGANVLTF
>NA|TRBJ2-1|NA|TRBV5-5
TGTGCCAGCAGCCCCGAGGGCCTCCCCTACAATGAGCAGTTCTTC
CASSPEGLPYNEQFF
>few|TRBJ2-1|NA|TRBV7-7
TGTGCCAGCAGCTTCTCTAGCGACCCCTACAATGAGCAGTTCTTC
CASSFSSDPYNEQFF
>NA|TRBJ2-5|TRBD2|TRBV4-3
TGCGCCAGCAGCCAACAAGGATGGCTAGCGGGAGGAGAGACCCAGTACTTC
CASSQQGWLAGGETQYF
>NA|TRBJ1-2|NA|TRBV28
TGTGCCAGCAGCCGCCGGGGCGAGTTCGACTATGGCTACACCTTC
CASSRRGEFDYGYTF